The rows below give T cell receptor beta chains drawn from one sample of a study of PD-L1 blockade in urothelial cancer. Clones were read by immunoSEQ multiplex PCR, and TCRdb kept only the in-frame ones, dropping some. The sample consists of around 22,000 clones, around nine tenths of them appearing once. Sequences were derived from PBMCs, sampled around atezolizumab (anti-PD-L1) treatment. These receptors all stem from a man aged 45-65 years with urothelial cancer. Each CDR3 is given with its conserved first and last residue. The order of the fields is D gene, J gene, V gene, clone size, CDR3 protein. A D gene is named only where the DNA matches it firmly. A clone size is listed for some rows: how often the clone was seen (once, few, many), or a class if it is expanded.

>TRBD1|TRBJ2-6|TRBV29-1|once
CSVEPLGQGSFSGANVLTF
>TRBD1|TRBJ1-4|TRBV6-1|NA
CASSETYSGTGNEKLFF
>NA|TRBJ2-7|TRBV7-6|NA
CASSLDVGAYEQYF
>TRBD1|TRBJ1-2|TRBV5-4|once
CASSLAQGADGYTF
>NA|TRBJ1-4|TRBV19|NA
CASSPGNEKLFF
>TRBD2|TRBJ2-7|TRBV14|NA
CASSQRLAGGDEQYF
>TRBD1|TRBJ1-4|TRBV28|NA
CASSFIGDSNEKLFF
>NA|TRBJ1-1|TRBV29-1|NA
CSVLGQPTEAFF
>NA|TRBJ1-2|TRBV27|NA
CASSLSRVGGYTF
>TRBD2|TRBJ2-7|TRBV27|NA
CASSLTHDFTAGGPYEQYF
>TRBD2|TRBJ2-4|TRBV11-3|NA
CASSLAGGTDIQYF
>TRBD2|TRBJ2-7|TRBV28|NA
CASSLGGRASYEQYF
>TRBD1|TRBJ2-2|TRBV14|NA
CASSQRTGLAGELFF
>NA|TRBJ2-1|TRBV4-1|once
CASSLFGGGYNEQFF
>TRBD1|TRBJ1-4|TRBV30|once
CAWSPGGLSEKLFF
>TRBD1|TRBJ1-1|TRBV13|NA
CASSSHQGANTEAFF
>TRBD2|TRBJ2-5|TRBV2|NA
CASSSGLVATQYF
>NA|TRBJ1-5|TRBV27|NA
CARGQIRSAQHF
>TRBD2|TRBJ2-7|TRBV27|NA
CASSHRLAGAEQYF
>TRBD2|TRBJ2-2|TRBV5-4|NA
CASSQTSGPELFF
>NA|TRBJ2-1|TRBV11-2|NA
CASSPVPEQFF
>TRBD1|TRBJ1-5|TRBV5-8|once
CASSFRDRVVQPQHF
>TRBD2|TRBJ2-1|TRBV5-4|NA
CASSRLAGEDNEQFF
>NA|TRBJ1-3|TRBV12-2|once
CASRLRRQDSPAAPGNTIYF
>TRBD1|TRBJ2-2|TRBV10-1|NA
CASSRGGQTGELFF
>TRBD2|TRBJ2-5|TRBV9|few
CASSAPALAGQETQYF
>TRBD2|TRBJ2-1|TRBV19|NA
CASTPLAGINEQFF
>TRBD1|TRBJ2-1|TRBV2|NA
CASSAGTGSADEQFF